These T cell receptor beta chains were read from a single sample in a study of blood T cell repertoires in COVID-19. Profiled with immunoSEQ multiplex PCR; TCRdb holds only in-frame clones, not every one. The sample has 140,000 to 150,000 clones, around nine tenths seen once. Material for sequencing was peripheral blood. The receptors originated from a woman aged 50 to 60 with active or convalescent COVID-19. Both conserved end residues are part of each CDR3. The order of the fields is D gene, CDR3 length, J gene, V gene, clone size, CDR3 protein, CDR3 DNA. D genes are given only for firm matches. For some rows the clone size is stated as once, few or many, or as a class when expanded; others skip it.

TRBD1,14,TRBJ1-2,TRBV6-2/TRBV6-3,.,CASSKPTGAGGYTF,TGTGCCAGCAGTAAACCAACAGGGGCTGGAGGCTACACCTTC
.,17,TRBJ1-4,TRBV21-1,.,CASSSYLGGLTNEKLFF,TGTGCCAGCAGCAGCTATCTCGGGGGGCTAACTAATGAAAAACTGTTTTTT
.,11,TRBJ1-1,TRBV29-1,few,CSVGESSEAFF,TGCAGCGTTGGTGAATCCAGTGAAGCTTTCTTT
TRBD1,14,TRBJ1-1,TRBV5-1,.,CASSPDRGQTEAFF,TGCGCCAGCAGCCCGGACAGGGGGCAAACTGAAGCTTTCTTT
.,15,TRBJ1-1,TRBV18,.,CASSPGGVMNTEAFF,TGTGCCAGCTCACCTGGCGGGGTAATGAACACTGAAGCTTTCTTT
TRBD1,15,TRBJ1-1,TRBV7-8,.,CASSPRQGWSTEAFF,TGTGCCAGCAGCCCACGACAGGGTTGGAGTACTGAAGCTTTCTTT
TRBD1,16,TRBJ1-3,TRBV6-5,few,CASSYGDRAAGNTIYF,TGTGCCAGCAGTTACGGGGACAGGGCGGCTGGAAACACCATATATTTT
TRBD2,17,TRBJ2-1,TRBV2,.,CASNSLAGDGAYNEQFF,TGTGCCAGCAACTCCCTAGCGGGAGACGGTGCCTACAATGAGCAGTTCTTC
.,13,TRBJ2-7,TRBV28,once,CASGHPNTYEQYF,TGTGCCAGTGGACACCCTAACACCTACGAGCAGTACTTC
.,15,TRBJ2-1,TRBV10-3,.,CAISEFKRNYNEQFF,TGTGCCATCAGTGAGTTCAAGCGGAACTACAATGAGCAGTTCTTC
TRBD2,17,TRBJ2-2,TRBV5-1,once,CASSWGLAGGRTGELFF,TGCGCCAGCAGCTGGGGACTAGCGGGAGGTCGCACCGGGGAGCTGTTTTTT
TRBD1,16,TRBJ1-5,TRBV28,once,CASSPRTGQSNQPQHF,TGTGCCAGCAGTCCCCGGACAGGTCAAAGCAATCAGCCCCAGCATTTT
.,15,TRBJ2-1,TRBV28,.,CASWVGGPSYNEQFF,TGTGCCAGTTGGGTGGGCGGGCCCTCCTACAATGAGCAGTTCTTC
.,11,TRBJ2-5,TRBV25-1,.,CASRVWETQYF,TGTGCCAGCCGGGTTTGGGAGACCCAGTACTTC
.,14,TRBJ2-2,TRBV5-5,once,CASSPRTNTGELFF,TGTGCCAGCAGCCCCAGAACGAACACCGGGGAGCTGTTTTTT
TRBD1,14,TRBJ1-6,TRBV9,.,CASSGTGWDSPLHF,TGTGCCAGCAGCGGGACAGGGTGGGATTCACCCCTCCACTTT
TRBD1,14,TRBJ1-1,TRBV18,.,CASSPGTGNTEAFF,TGTGCCAGCTCACCCGGGACAGGGAACACTGAAGCTTTCTTT
.,15,TRBJ1-5,TRBV5-5,.,CASSLDRASNQPQHF,TGTGCCAGCAGCTTGGACAGGGCGAGCAATCAGCCCCAGCATTTT
.,15,TRBJ1-1,TRBV4-2,.,CASSQRHGGNTEAFF,TGTGCCAGCAGCCAACGGCACGGGGGGAACACTGAAGCTTTCTTT
TRBD1,14,TRBJ1-2,TRBV29-1,.,CSALGQGGIYGYTF,TGCAGCGCCCTTGGACAGGGGGGGATCTATGGCTACACCTTC
.,14,TRBJ1-2,TRBV5-4,.,CASSLAVGVYGYTF,TGTGCCAGCAGCTTGGCGGTCGGTGTCTATGGCTACACCTTC
TRBD1,13,TRBJ1-2,TRBV27,.,CASSLQGENGYTF,TGTGCCAGCAGTTTACAGGGGGAAAATGGCTACACCTTC
TRBD2,17,TRBJ2-7,TRBV3-1/TRBV3-2,.,CASSQGTSGRRSYEQYF,TGTGCCAGCAGCCAGGGGACTAGCGGGAGAAGGTCCTACGAGCAGTACTTC